The 14 T cell receptor beta chains listed next were all sequenced from one sample in a study of blood T cell repertoires in COVID-19. The method was immunoSEQ multiplex PCR; TCRdb's version includes in-frame clones alone and lacks a portion of them. The repertoire holds around 200,000 clones, 78% seen once, with about 2.8% in the top ten. Sequenced input: peripheral blood. The source is a woman aged 80 or over with active or convalescent COVID-19.

This clone was detected once. This chain connects TRBV14 to TRBJ1-6; no definite D call. The CDR3 spans 14 residues. The germline V and J ends were trimmed by 4 bases and 2 bases, with 6 bases remaining between them. Germline lookup yields CDR1 SGHDN and CDR2 FVKESK. The CDR3 region is CASSPGTYNSPLHF. CDR3 nucleotides: TGTGCCAGCAGCCCGGGTACCTATAATTCACCCCTCCACTTT.

A word on this clone: The junction does not match germline at one end; this may be a read error. The V gene is TRBV5-4, the J gene TRBJ1-6, with TRBD1 matching 7 bases. The CDR3 length is 16 residues. Germline lookup yields CDR1 SGHNT and CDR2 YYREEE (reference sequence). The CDR3 nucleotides are TGTGCCAGCAGCATTGCAGGGGGTCCAGGGCATTCCCCCCTCCACTTT. This gives the protein CASSIAGGPGHSPLHF.

The rearrangement links TRBV3-1 (or the pseudogene TRBV3-2) to TRBJ2-5; the match to TRBD2 covers 11 bases. Looked up from germline, CDR1 is LGHDT and CDR2 is YNNKEL (reference sequence). The CDR3 is 16 amino acids. The J segment lost 5 bases and the V segment lost 3 bases, leaving 8 bases of the junction unmatched. CDR3 nucleotide sequence: TGTGCCAGCAGCCAGTTACTAGCGGGGGAAGGGGAGACCCAGTACTTC. This gives the protein CASSQLLAGEGETQYF.

This chain uses TRBV27 with TRBJ2-7; TRBD1 might be the D (6 bases). Between the trimmed V and J ends, which lost 1 base and 5 bases, there was a span of 18 bases. Germline lookup yields CDR1 MNHEY and CDR2 SMNVEV (reference sequence). This CDR3 contains 16 residues. The CDR3 reads CASSLYSGHKVHEQYF. The CDR3, as DNA: TGTGCCAGCAGTTTATACTCGGGACATAAGGTCCACGAGCAGTACTTC.

The V gene is TRBV7-2, the J gene TRBJ1-2; maybe TRBD1 (5 bases). The germline V gene has CDR1 SGHTA and CDR2 FQGNSA. Trimming pared 3 bases from V and 7 bases from J, leaving 12 bases between. CDR3 length: 13 amino acids. The CDR3 region is CASSFGGRGGYTF. In DNA, the CDR3 is TGTGCCAGCAGCTTCGGGGGTCGCGGTGGCTACACCTTC. Together with reference TRBV7-2 and TRBJ1-2, the CDR3 gives the full variable domain: GAGVSQSPSNKVTEKGKDVELRCDPISGHTALYWYRQSLGQGLEFLIYFQGNSAPDKSGLPSDRFSAERTGGSVSTLTIQRTQQEDSAVYLCASSFGGRGGYTFGSGTRLTVV.

The V and J genes are TRBV18 and TRBJ1-5; 7 bases are shared with TRBD1. The V segment lost 2 bases and the J segment 5 bases; nucleotides outside the gene matches: 3. The CDR3 spans 14 residues. Germline CDR1 reads KGHSH; CDR2 reads LQKENI. The CDR3 sequence: CASSPEGAYQPQHF. DNA of the CDR3: TGTGCCAGCTCACCAGAGGGGGCGTATCAGCCCCAGCATTTT.

This rearrangement joins TRBV5-1 to TRBJ2-2, with D hard to call. V was shortened by 5 bases and J by 1 base, with 9 bases between the two germline ends. CDR1 and CDR2 (germline): SGHRS, YFSETQ. The CDR3 covers 14 residues. CDR3: CASSPTGNTGELFF. The CDR3 coding sequence is TGCGCCAGCAGTCCCACTGGGAACACCGGGGAGCTGTTTTTT.

This clone has more than one count but fewer than ten. This chain uses TRBV19 with TRBJ1-5, with D possibly TRBD1 on 6 matching bases. The CDR3 sequence is 12 residues long. Germline values: CDR1 LNHDA, CDR2 SQIVND (reference sequence). With 6 bases removed from V and 6 bases from J, the gap between germline ends came to 9 bases. CDR3 coding DNA: TGTGCCAGTAGCCCCAGGGGTCAGCCCCAGCATTTT. Its translation is CASSPRGQPQHF. Drawing the rest from reference TRBV19 and TRBJ1-5, the complete variable domain is DGGITQSPKYLFRKEGQNVTLSCEQNLNHDAMYWYRQDPGQGLRLIYYSQIVNDFQKGDIAEGYSVSREKKESFPLTVTSAQKNPTAFYLCASSPRGQPQHFGDGTRLSIL.

This clone came up once. J is TRBJ2-1 and V is TRBV5-1; a possible D gene is TRBD2 (5 bases). This CDR3 comprises 13 residues. CDR1 is SGHRS, CDR2 YFSETQ, per germline. V lost 3 bases and J lost 10, with 14 bases in between. CDR3 nucleotide sequence: TGCGCCAGCAGCTGGACCGGACTGGTCGAGCAGTTCTTC. It translates to CASSWTGLVEQFF. Supplemented by reference TRBV5-1 and TRBJ2-1, the full variable domain reads KAGVTQTPRYLIKTRGQQVTLSCSPISGHRSVSWYQQTPGQGLQFLFEYFSETQRNKGNFPGRFSGRQFSNSRSEMNVSTLELGDSALYLCASSWTGLVEQFFGPGTRLTVL.

The V call is TRBV25-1, the J call TRBJ2-5; 15 bases map to TRBD2. In germline, CDR1 is MGHDK, CDR2 SYGVNS. The junction had 8 bases not matched to a gene; V was cut back by 3 bases and J by 3 bases. This CDR3 is 18 amino acids long. The CDR3: CASSDSGLAGGFEETQYF. CDR3 in DNA: TGTGCCAGCAGTGACTCGGGACTAGCGGGGGGCTTCGAAGAGACCCAGTACTTC.

This clone was found a few times. The chain couples TRBV28 to TRBJ1-6; D uncertain. Germline V gives CDR1 MDHEN, CDR2 SYDVKM. The CDR3 is 16 residues long. Trimming cost V 5 bases and J 1 base, with 12 bases left between them. CDR3 in amino acids: CASSPQEGSYNSPLHF. The CDR3 DNA follows: TGTGCCAGCAGTCCCCAAGAGGGTTCCTATAATTCACCCCTCCACTTT.

The rearrangement links TRBV5-1 to TRBJ2-5; TRBD2 agrees at 7 bases. In germline, CDR1 is SGHRS, CDR2 YFSETQ. Trimming took 3 bases from V and 2 from J; bases not matched to a gene: 4. This CDR3 has 14 residues. CDR3 residues: CASSSSGTQETQYF. CDR3 coding DNA: TGCGCCAGCAGCTCAAGCGGGACTCAAGAGACCCAGTACTTC. The whole variable domain, filled in from reference TRBV5-1 and TRBJ2-5, reads KAGVTQTPRYLIKTRGQQVTLSCSPISGHRSVSWYQQTPGQGLQFLFEYFSETQRNKGNFPGRFSGRQFSNSRSEMNVSTLELGDSALYLCASSSSGTQETQYFGPGTRLLVL.

The chain recombines TRBV10-3 with TRBJ1-5, with 10 bases matching TRBD1. After removal of 0 bases from V and 7 bases from J, the junction contained 9 bases not matched to a gene. This CDR3 comprises 17 residues. From germline, CDR1 is ENHRY and CDR2 SYGVKD. This chain's CDR3 is CAISESKTGGAGQPQHF. In DNA form, the CDR3 reads TGTGCCATCAGTGAGTCGAAGACAGGGGGCGCGGGACAGCCCCAGCATTTT.

This clone has only one observation. J is TRBJ2-5 and V is TRBV19, with TRBD2 matching 12 bases. Losses at the gene ends were 4 bases for V and 1 base for J; bases not matched to a gene: 1. CDR1 and CDR2 (germline): LNHDA, SQIVND (reference sequence). The CDR3 has 15 residues. CDR3: CASSRLAGAQETQYF. CDR3 in DNA: TGTGCCAGTAGTAGACTAGCGGGGGCCCAAGAGACCCAGTACTTC.